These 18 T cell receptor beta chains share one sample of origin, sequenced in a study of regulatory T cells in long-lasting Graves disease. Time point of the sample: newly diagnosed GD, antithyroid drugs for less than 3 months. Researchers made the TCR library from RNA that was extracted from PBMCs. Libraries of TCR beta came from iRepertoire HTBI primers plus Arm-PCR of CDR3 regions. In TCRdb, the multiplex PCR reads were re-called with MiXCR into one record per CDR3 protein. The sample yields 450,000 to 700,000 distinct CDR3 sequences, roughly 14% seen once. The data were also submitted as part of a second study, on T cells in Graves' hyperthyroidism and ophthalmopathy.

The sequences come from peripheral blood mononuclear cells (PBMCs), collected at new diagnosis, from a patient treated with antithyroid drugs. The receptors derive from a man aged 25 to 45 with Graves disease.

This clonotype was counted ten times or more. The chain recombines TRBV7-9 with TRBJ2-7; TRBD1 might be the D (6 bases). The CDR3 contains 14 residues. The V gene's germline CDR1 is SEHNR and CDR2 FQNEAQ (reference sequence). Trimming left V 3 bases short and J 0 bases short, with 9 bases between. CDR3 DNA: TGTGCCAGCAGCTTTACAGGGATCTCCTACGAGCAGTACTTC. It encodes CASSFTGISYEQYF.

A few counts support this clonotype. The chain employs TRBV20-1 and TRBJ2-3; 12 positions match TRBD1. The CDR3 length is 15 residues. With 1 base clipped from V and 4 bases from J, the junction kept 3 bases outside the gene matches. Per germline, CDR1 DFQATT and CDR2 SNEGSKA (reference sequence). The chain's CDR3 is CSARAGTGGPDTQYF. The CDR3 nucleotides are TGCAGTGCTAGAGCCGGGACAGGGGGCCCAGATACGCAGTATTTT.

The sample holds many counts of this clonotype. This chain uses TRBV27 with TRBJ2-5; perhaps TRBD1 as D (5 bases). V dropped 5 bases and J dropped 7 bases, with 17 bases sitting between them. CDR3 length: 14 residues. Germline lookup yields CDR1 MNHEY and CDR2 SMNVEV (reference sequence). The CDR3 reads CASSDKGYQGTQYF. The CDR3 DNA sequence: TGTGCCAGCAGTGATAAGGGGTATCAGGGGACCCAGTACTTC.

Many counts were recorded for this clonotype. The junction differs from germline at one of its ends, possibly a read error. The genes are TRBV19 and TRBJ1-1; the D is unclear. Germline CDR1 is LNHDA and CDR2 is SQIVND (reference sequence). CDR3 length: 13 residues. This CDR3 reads CPSNYGPHTEAFF. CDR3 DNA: TGTCCCAGTAACTACGGGCCGCACACTGAAGCTTTCTTT.

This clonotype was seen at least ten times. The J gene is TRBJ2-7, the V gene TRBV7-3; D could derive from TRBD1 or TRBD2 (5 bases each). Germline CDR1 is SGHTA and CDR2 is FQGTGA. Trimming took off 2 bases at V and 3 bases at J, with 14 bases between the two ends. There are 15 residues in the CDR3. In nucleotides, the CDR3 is TGTGCCAGCAGCTTACGGGGCGGGTCCAACTACGAGCAGTACTTC. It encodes CASSLRGGSNYEQYF.

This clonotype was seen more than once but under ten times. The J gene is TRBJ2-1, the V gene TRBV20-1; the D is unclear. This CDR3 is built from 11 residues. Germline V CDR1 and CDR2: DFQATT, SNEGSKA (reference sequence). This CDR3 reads CSRDPYNEQFF. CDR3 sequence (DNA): TGCAGCCGAGATCCCTACAATGAGCAGTTCTTC.

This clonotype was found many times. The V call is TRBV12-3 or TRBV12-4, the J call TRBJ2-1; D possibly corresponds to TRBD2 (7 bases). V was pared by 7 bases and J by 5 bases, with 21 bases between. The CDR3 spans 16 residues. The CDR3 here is CASKFGGGGPDNEQFF. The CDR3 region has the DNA TGTGCCAGCAAATTTGGCGGGGGCGGGCCCGACAATGAGCAGTTCTTC.

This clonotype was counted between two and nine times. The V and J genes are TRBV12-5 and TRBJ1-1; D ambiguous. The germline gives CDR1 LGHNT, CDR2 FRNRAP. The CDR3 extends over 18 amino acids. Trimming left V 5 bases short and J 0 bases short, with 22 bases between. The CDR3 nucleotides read TGTGCTAGTGGTCCCCCCCAGGCCCTACCGCTGATGAACACTGAAGCTTTCTTT. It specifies CASGPPQALPLMNTEAFF.

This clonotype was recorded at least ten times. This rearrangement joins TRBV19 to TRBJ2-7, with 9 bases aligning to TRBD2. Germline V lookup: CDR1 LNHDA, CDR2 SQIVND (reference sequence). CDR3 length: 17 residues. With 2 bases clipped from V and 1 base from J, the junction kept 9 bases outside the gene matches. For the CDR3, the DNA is TGTGCCAGTAGTATAAATTATGGTCTAGCGGGATCCTACGAGCAGTACTTC. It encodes CASSINYGLAGSYEQYF.

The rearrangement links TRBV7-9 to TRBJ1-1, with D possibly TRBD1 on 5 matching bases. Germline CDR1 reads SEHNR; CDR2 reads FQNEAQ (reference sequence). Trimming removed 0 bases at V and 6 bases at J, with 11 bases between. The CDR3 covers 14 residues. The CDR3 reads CASSLALEGAEAFF. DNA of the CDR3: TGTGCCAGCAGCTTAGCGCTGGAAGGGGCTGAAGCTTTCTTT.

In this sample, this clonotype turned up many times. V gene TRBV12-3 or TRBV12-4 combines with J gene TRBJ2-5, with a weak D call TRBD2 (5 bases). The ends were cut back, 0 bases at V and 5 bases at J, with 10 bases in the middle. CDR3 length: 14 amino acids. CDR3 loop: CASSLARRGETQYF. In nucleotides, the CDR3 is TGTGCCAGCAGTTTAGCCCGCAGAGGGGAGACCCAGTACTTC.

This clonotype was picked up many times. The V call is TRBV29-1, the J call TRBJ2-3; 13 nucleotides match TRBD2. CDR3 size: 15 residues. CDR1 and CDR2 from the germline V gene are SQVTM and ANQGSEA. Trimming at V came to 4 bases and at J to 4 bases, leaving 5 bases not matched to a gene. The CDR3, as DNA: TGCAGCGTTGCCCGACTAGCGGGAGGTTCAGATACGCAGTATTTT. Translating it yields CSVARLAGGSDTQYF.

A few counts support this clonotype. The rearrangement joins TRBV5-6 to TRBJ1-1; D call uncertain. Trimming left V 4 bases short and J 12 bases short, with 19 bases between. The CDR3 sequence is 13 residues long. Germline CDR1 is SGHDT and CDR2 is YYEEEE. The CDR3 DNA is TGTGCCAGCAGCCCCCCGTCGTCCGGGGAATCTTTCTTT. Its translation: CASSPPSSGESFF.

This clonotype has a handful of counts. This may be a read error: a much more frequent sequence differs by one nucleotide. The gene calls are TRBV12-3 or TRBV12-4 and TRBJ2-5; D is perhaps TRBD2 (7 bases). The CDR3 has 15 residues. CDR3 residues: CASSYYRGAGETRYF. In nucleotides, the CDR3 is TGTGCCAGCAGTTACTACCGGGGGGCCGGGGAGACCCGGTACTTC.

Here the CDR3 reads CSARVWQNNEQFF. Here the CDR3 DNA reads TGCAGTGCTAGAGTTTGGCAGAACAATGAGCAGTTCTTC. V usage is TRBV20-1 and J usage is TRBJ2-1; D not certain. The CDR3 is 13 residues long. Deletions cut 1 base from V and 5 bases from J, with 9 bases between. From germline, CDR1 is DFQATT and CDR2 SNEGSKA (reference sequence).

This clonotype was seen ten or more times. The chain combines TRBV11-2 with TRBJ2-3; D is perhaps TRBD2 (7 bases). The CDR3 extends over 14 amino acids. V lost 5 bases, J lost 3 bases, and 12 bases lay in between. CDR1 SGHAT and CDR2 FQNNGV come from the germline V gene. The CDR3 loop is CASSPKGGTDTQYF. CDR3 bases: TGTGCCAGCAGCCCCAAGGGGGGGACAGATACGCAGTATTTT.

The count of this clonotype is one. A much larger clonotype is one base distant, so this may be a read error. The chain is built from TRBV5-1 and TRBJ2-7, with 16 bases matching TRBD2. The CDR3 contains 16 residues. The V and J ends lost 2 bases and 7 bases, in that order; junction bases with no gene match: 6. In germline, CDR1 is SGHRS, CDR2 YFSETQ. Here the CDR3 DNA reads TGCGCCAGCAGCTTCGGGACTAGCGGGAGGGCCAATGAGCAGTACTTC. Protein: CASSFGTSGRANEQYF.

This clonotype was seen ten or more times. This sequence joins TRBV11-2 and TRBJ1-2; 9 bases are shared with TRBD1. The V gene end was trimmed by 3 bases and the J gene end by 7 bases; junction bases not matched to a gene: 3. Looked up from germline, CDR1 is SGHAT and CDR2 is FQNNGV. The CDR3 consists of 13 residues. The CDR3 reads CASSFPTGGGYTF. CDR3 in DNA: TGTGCCAGCAGCTTCCCGACAGGGGGTGGCTACACCTTC.